This TCR beta chain was captured in a study of cytomegalovirus exposure and HLA in healthy donors. Study at large: Findings of an earlier analysis included some 120 million unique TCR beta sequences from roughly 190 million T cells.

Whole-study results and caveats: Serostatus for CMV was the only available immune exposure information. Reportedly, fewer N-insertions than the roughly 700-donor mean appeared in an Asian-associated ancestry cluster in a later analysis.

V gave up 6 bases and J gave up 2 bases; unmatched junction bases: 4. Germline-derived CDR1 and CDR2 are MDHEN and SYDVKM. The CDR3 covers 15 residues. On this clone: Its specificity is unknown.

13 Jbeta primers and 60 Vbeta primers were used for the PCR. Only in-frame clones appear in the TCRdb table, and some are missing; sequencing was by immunoSEQ multiplex PCR. The sample lists about 94,000 clones; about four fifths were seen once. Sequencing input: PBMCs. The receptor's source is a human donor in good health. This chain connects TRBV28 to TRBJ2-6; TRBD1 aligns across 7 bases. The CDR3 DNA reads as TGTGCCAGCAGCTACAGGGGTGCTGGGGCCAACGTCCTGACTTTC. This codes for CASSYRGAGANVLTF. The full variable domain, rest sourced from reference TRBV28 and TRBJ2-6, is DVKVTQSSRYLVKRTGEKVFLECVQDMDHENMFWYRQDPGLGLRLIYFSYDVKMKEKGDIPEGYSVSREKKERFSLILESASTNQTSMYLCASSYRGAGANVLTFGAGSRLTVL.